This T cell receptor beta chain was profiled in a study of OX40 agonist ivuxolimab in advanced cancers. General study findings and limits: The expanded peripheral T cells' antigen specificity was not determined.

Using immunoSEQ multiplex PCR, the repertoire was profiled, and TCRdb retains in-frame clones only, with some absent. This table has around 83,000 clones, about four fifths appearing once. In the case of this clone: Its target is not known.

The sample here was CD4+ or CD8+ T cells sorted from blood, taken in a trial of the OX40 agonist ivuxolimab. This TCR derives from an adult with an advanced solid tumor such as melanoma, head and neck, liver or kidney cancer.

The CDR3 loop reads CASSLAAGGYNEQFF. The CDR3 DNA sequence: TGTGCCAGCAGCTTAGCGGCGGGAGGATACAATGAGCAGTTCTTC. The chain recombines TRBV7-3 with TRBJ2-1; 8 bases are a match to TRBD2. Per the germline V gene, CDR1 is SGHTA and CDR2 is FQGTGA. This CDR3 region has 15 residues. Losses at the gene ends were 2 bases for V and 4 bases for J; bases not matched to a gene: 4.